The clone carrying this TCR beta chain was seen a few times. The sample comes from a study of cytomegalovirus exposure and HLA in healthy donors. The CDR3 runs to 16 residues. CDR1 ENHRY and CDR2 SYGVKD come from the germline V gene. V lost 3 bases and J lost 6; bases outside the gene matches: 9. The PCR contained 60 Vbeta and 13 Jbeta primers. The protocol was immunoSEQ multiplex PCR, while the TCRdb copy is restricted to in-frame clones and leaves out a portion. The profile shows roughly 150,000 clones, over 60% of them singletons. The chain carries TRBV10-3 and TRBJ1-3, with 9 bases matching TRBD1. The TCR originated in a woman aged 30 to 39 in good health and CMV-seronegative. Source material: PBMCs. The CDR3 region has the DNA TGTGCCATCAGTGAACCCACAGGGGGCCTAGTAAACACCATATATTTT. Protein sequence: CAISEPTGGLVNTIYF.